This T cell receptor (beta chain) was captured by sequencing in a study of cytomegalovirus exposure and HLA in healthy donors. Notes on the study in general: Using the classifier, cytomegalovirus status was reportedly diagnosed with high specificity and sensitivity.

Primers: 60 Vbeta forward and 13 Jbeta reverse. Profiled with immunoSEQ multiplex PCR; TCRdb holds only in-frame clones, not every one. The table shows fewer than 150,000 clones, with about 80% occurring only once. With 5 bases removed from V and 3 bases from J, the gap between germline ends came to 6 bases. The CDR3 spans 11 residues. CDR1 is SGHRS, CDR2 YFSETQ, per germline. Worth noting for this clone: As yet, its antigen is unknown.

The chain couples TRBV5-1 to TRBJ2-7; D uncertain. The sequenced sample was PBMCs. This receptor was obtained from a female donor in good health and CMV-seropositive. The CDR3 reads CASRERYEQYF. The DNA of the CDR3 is TGCGCCAGCAGAGAGCGCTACGAGCAGTACTTC.